This passage covers 10 T cell receptor beta chains from one sample sequenced in a study of blood T cell repertoires in COVID-19. Some clones are missing from TCRdb's copy, which holds only in-frame ones; the method was immunoSEQ multiplex PCR. This repertoire shows around 300,000 clones, nearly 90% found once; its top ten account for 1%. The specimen was peripheral blood. Receptors originate from a woman aged 40 to 50 with COVID-19, enrolled during active disease.

The chain has TRBV7-2 and TRBJ2-7; the D gene is possibly TRBD1 (6 bases). Germline V gene lookup returns CDR1 SGHTA and CDR2 FQGNSA. V lost 4 bases, J lost 6 bases, and 16 bases lay in between. The CDR3 covers 14 residues. The CDR3 region is CASSSQQGQSEQYF. The CDR3 region has the DNA TGTGCCAGCAGCTCCCAACAAGGACAGTCCGAGCAGTACTTC.

In the case of this clone: The sample carries other DNA sequences with the same CDR3. This sequence joins TRBV5-1 and TRBJ2-2; the match to TRBD2 covers 10 bases. From germline, CDR1 is SGHRS and CDR2 YFSETQ. V dropped 4 bases and J dropped 5; count of bases not matched to a gene: 8. The CDR3 runs to 16 residues. CDR3: CASSPLAGGNTGELFF. The CDR3 coding sequence is TGCGCCAGCAGCCCATTAGCGGGAGGAAATACCGGGGAGCTGTTTTTT.

The chain combines TRBV9 with TRBJ1-1, with D perhaps matching TRBD1 (6 bases). This CDR3 is built from 17 residues. Per the germline V gene, CDR1 is SGDLS and CDR2 is YYNGEE. V lost 2 bases and J lost 6, with 23 bases in between. CDR3 amino acids: CASSVGAPGGAGAEAFF. The CDR3, as DNA: TGTGCCAGCAGCGTGGGGGCCCCGGGGGGCGCGGGAGCTGAAGCTTTCTTT.

This clone was detected only once. CDR3 sequence: CASSQRDSYNEQFF. The CDR3, as DNA: TGTGCCAGCAGCCAACGGGACAGTTACAATGAGCAGTTCTTC. This rearrangement joins TRBV7-9 to TRBJ2-1, with 7 bases fitting TRBD1. The CDR3 length is 14 residues. CDR1 SEHNR and CDR2 FQNEAQ come from the germline V gene (reference sequence). The J segment lost 4 bases and the V segment lost 5 bases, leaving 5 bases of the junction unmatched.

The chain links TRBV3-1 (or the pseudogene TRBV3-2) to TRBJ2-3; a possible D gene is TRBD2 (6 bases). Trimming pared 0 bases from V and 4 bases from J, leaving 17 bases between. The germline CDR1 and CDR2 sequences are LGHDT and YNNKEL (reference sequence). The CDR3 runs 17 residues. The CDR3 reads CASSQELAPRGADTQYF. Here the CDR3 DNA reads TGTGCCAGCAGCCAAGAACTAGCACCCCGAGGAGCAGATACGCAGTATTTT.

In its sample, this clone was seen a few times. The rearrangement joins TRBV7-3 to TRBJ1-5; 9 bases match TRBD1. The germline V gene has CDR1 SGHTA and CDR2 FQGTGA. After removal of 5 bases from V and 5 bases from J, the junction contained 4 bases not matched to a gene. This CDR3 is 14 amino acids long. The CDR3 loop reads CASSPRQGDQPQHF. DNA for the CDR3: TGTGCCAGCAGCCCCCGACAGGGGGATCAGCCCCAGCATTTT.

The CDR3 protein is CASQDSGSYGYTF. The CDR3 DNA sequence: TGTGCCAGTCAAGATAGCGGGTCCTATGGCTACACCTTC. The V call is TRBV6-5, the J call TRBJ1-2; D is ambiguous. Trimming removed 9 bases at V and 4 bases at J, with 15 bases between. The CDR3 extends over 13 amino acids. Germline V gene sequence: CDR1 MNHEY, CDR2 SVGAGI.

This CDR3 is CSASLPGQLDYGYTF. The CDR3 bases are TGCAGTGCGAGTTTACCGGGACAGCTGGACTATGGCTACACCTTC. The rearrangement joins TRBV20-1 to TRBJ1-2; 7 bases are shared with TRBD1. Per the germline V gene, CDR1 is DFQATT and CDR2 is SNEGSKA (reference sequence). J was trimmed by 3 bases and V by 6 bases; bases with no gene match: 13. This CDR3 is 15 amino acids long.

J is TRBJ1-2 and V is TRBV6-5; D ambiguous. In germline, CDR1 is MNHEY, CDR2 SVGAGI. The CDR3 length is 13 residues. Between the trimmed V and J ends, which lost 2 bases and 6 bases, there was a span of 10 bases. CDR3 nucleotide sequence: TGTGCCAGCAGTTACGTGGCCGGGGATGGCTACACCTTC. Residues: CASSYVAGDGYTF.

The V and J genes are TRBV6-5 and TRBJ2-7, with D perhaps TRBD1 (6 bases). Trimming shortened V by 0 bases and J by 7 bases, and 19 bases separated the two germline ends. This CDR3 is 16 amino acids long. Germline CDR1 is MNHEY and CDR2 is SVGAGI. CDR3 region: CASSYSLRDTPGEQYF. CDR3 DNA sequence: TGTGCCAGCAGTTACTCCCTCCGGGACACCCCAGGAGAGCAGTACTTC.